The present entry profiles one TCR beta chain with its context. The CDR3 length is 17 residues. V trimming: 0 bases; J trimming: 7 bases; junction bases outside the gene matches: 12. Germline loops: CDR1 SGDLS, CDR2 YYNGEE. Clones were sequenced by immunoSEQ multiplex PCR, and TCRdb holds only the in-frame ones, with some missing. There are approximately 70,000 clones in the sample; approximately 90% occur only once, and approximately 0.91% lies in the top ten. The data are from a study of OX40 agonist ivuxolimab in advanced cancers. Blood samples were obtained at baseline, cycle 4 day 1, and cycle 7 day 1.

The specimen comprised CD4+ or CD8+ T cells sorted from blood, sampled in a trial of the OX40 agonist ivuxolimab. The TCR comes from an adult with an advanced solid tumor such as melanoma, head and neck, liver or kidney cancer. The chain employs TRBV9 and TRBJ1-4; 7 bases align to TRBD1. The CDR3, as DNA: TGTGCCAGCAGCGTAGCTGACAGGGTGAATTTGGGTGAAAAACTGTTTTTT. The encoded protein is CASSVADRVNLGEKLFF. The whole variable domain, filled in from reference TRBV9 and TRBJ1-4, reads DSGVTQTPKHLITATGQRVTLRCSPRSGDLSVYWYQQSLDQGLQFLIQYYNGEERAKGNILERFSAQQFPDLHSELNLSSLELGDSALYFCASSVADRVNLGEKLFFGSGTQLSVL.